This T cell receptor (beta chain) was recovered during a study of blood T cell repertoires in COVID-19. Looking at the study overall: T cells, B-cell-depleted T cells, or PBMCs provided the cDNA or gDNA that served as material.

Germline CDR1 SNHLY, CDR2 FYNNEI. V lost 5 bases and J lost 3, with 11 bases in between. The CDR3 runs to 13 residues. Authors' methods: Estimates of nucleated cell counts were drawn from the amplification of reference gene primers. Using immunoSEQ multiplex PCR, the repertoire was profiled, and TCRdb retains in-frame clones only, with some absent. The V and J calls and clone size are taken from that table; D and trimming were inferred from the DNA. The table shows approximately 490,000 clones, with approximately 90% occurring only once. Enrollees, about 18 to 89 years old, lived in 25 or so US areas. Among Cohort 3 donors, those recovered had two negative PCRs, clearance, or symptom resolution. This clone was observed a handful of times.

The TCR was taken from a woman between 18 and 29 years old who had recovered from COVID-19. The chain uses TRBV2 and TRBJ2-7, with D perhaps matching TRBD1 (5 bases). Sequencing was done on a sample of PBMCs or T cells enriched from blood (not recorded which). CDR3: CASSKDTVYEQYF. As DNA, the CDR3 is TGTGCCAGCAGTAAGGACACTGTCTACGAGCAGTACTTC.